This TCR beta chain was sequenced in a study of identical twins. TCRdb re-called the 5' RACE reads with MiXCR, one entry per CDR3 protein. The repertoire holds fewer than 550,000 distinct CDR3 sequences, with roughly an eighth as singletons. Separately, the same data were catalogued under a study of yellow fever vaccine responses in identical twins.

The specimen was CD4+ T cells sorted from blood. The source of this sequence is a woman aged 18-29 years in good health.

Here the CDR3 reads CASTSSGAEQYF. DNA of the CDR3: TGTGCCAGCACCAGTAGCGGGGCCGAGCAGTACTTC. This chain joins TRBV18 and TRBJ2-7; 8 bases match TRBD2. The V gene end was trimmed by 8 bases and the J gene end by 6 bases; junction bases not matched to a gene: 6. Per the germline V gene, CDR1 is KGHSH and CDR2 is LQKENI. The CDR3 is 12 residues long. The variable domain in full, completed from reference TRBV18 and TRBJ2-7, reads NAGVMQNPRHLVRRRGQEARLRCSPMKGHSHVYWYRQLPEEGLKFMVYLQKENIIDESGMPKERFSAEFPKEGPSILRIQQVVRGDSAAYFCASTSSGAEQYFGPGTRLTVT.